These 26 T cell receptor beta chains originate from one sample sequenced in a study of identical twins. TCRdb re-derived calls from the 5' RACE reads in MiXCR, one entry per CDR3 protein. The repertoire holds approximately 530,000 distinct CDR3 sequences, with approximately 20% as singletons. This sample was shared with a second study, whose subject was yellow fever vaccine responses in identical twins.

The sequenced material came from CD4+ T cells sorted from blood. The receptor source for this set is a woman between 18 and 30 years old in good health.

The V call is TRBV23-1, the J call TRBJ2-5, with 8 bases that match TRBD1. TRBV23-1 is an ORF, with its function uncertain. CDR3 length equals 16 residues. Trimming removed 0 bases from V and 3 bases from J; junction bases left unmatched: 6. The CDR3 is CASSQSGTGQKETQYF. CDR3 nucleotide sequence: TGCGCCAGCAGTCAATCCGGGACAGGCCAAAAAGAGACCCAGTACTTC.

The rearrangement joins TRBV6-1 to TRBJ2-5, with TRBD1 matching over 9 bases. V shed 7 bases, J shed 4 bases, and the junction held 13 bases outside the gene matches. CDR1 is MNHNS, CDR2 SASEGT, per germline. This CDR3 comprises 16 residues. The CDR3 sequence: CASTPPRGQGAETQYF. The CDR3 region has the DNA TGTGCCAGCACACCCCCCCGGGGACAGGGAGCAGAGACCCAGTACTTC.

The V call is TRBV6-2 or TRBV6-3, the J call TRBJ2-5; D possibly uses TRBD1 or TRBD2 (6 bases each). Trimming shortened V by 5 bases and J by 2 bases, and 15 bases separated the two germline ends. The CDR3 is 15 residues long. Germline V gene data show CDR1 as MNHEY and CDR2 as SVGEGT. CDR3 sequence: CASSPRGGRQETQYF. CDR3 bases: TGTGCCAGCAGTCCTCGAGGGGGGAGACAAGAGACCCAGTACTTC.

This clonotype was seen a handful of times. The genes are TRBV9 and TRBJ2-1; TRBD2 matches 9 bases. The V gene end was trimmed by 0 bases and the J gene end by 7 bases; junction bases not matched to a gene: 5. The CDR3 loop spans 15 amino acids. Germline-derived CDR1 and CDR2 are SGDLS and YYNGEE. CDR3 region: CASSVGVSGSNEQFF. Written as DNA, the CDR3 is TGTGCCAGCAGCGTAGGGGTTAGCGGGAGTAATGAGCAGTTCTTC.

This chain connects TRBV27 to TRBJ1-5, with unresolved D. Germline lookup yields CDR1 MNHEY and CDR2 SMNVEV (reference sequence). The CDR3 runs 13 residues. V was pared by 2 bases and J by 6 bases, with 8 bases between. The CDR3 is CASSLAAGQPQHF. In DNA form, the CDR3 reads TGTGCCAGCAGTTTAGCCGCGGGTCAGCCCCAGCATTTT.

V and J are TRBV10-3 and TRBJ2-1; no clear D gene. This CDR3 contains 12 residues. The germline V gene encodes CDR1 ENHRY and CDR2 SYGVKD. V was shortened by 5 bases and J by 6 bases, with 8 bases between the two germline ends. The DNA of the CDR3 is TGTGCCATCAGTCCGATGGGCAATGAGCAGTTCTTC. Its translation: CAISPMGNEQFF.

The chain combines TRBV12-3 or TRBV12-4 with TRBJ1-1; D is perhaps TRBD1 (6 bases). Between the trimmed V and J ends, which lost 0 bases and 10 bases, there was a span of 12 bases. The CDR3 spans 13 residues. CDR3 residues: CASSLALDRGAFF. In DNA form, the CDR3 reads TGTGCCAGCAGTTTAGCGTTGGACAGAGGAGCTTTCTTT.

This clonotype showed up just a few times. The gene calls are TRBV5-5 and TRBJ2-1; D gene ambiguous. V was pared by 3 bases and J by 1 base, with 11 bases between. Germline V gene lookup returns CDR1 SGHKS and CDR2 YYEKEE (reference sequence). CDR3 length: 15 amino acids. CDR3 nucleotide sequence: TGTGCCAGCAGCTCGGACCTAGGGTCCTACAATGAGCAGTTCTTC. Amino acids: CASSSDLGSYNEQFF.

This chain uses TRBV3-1 with TRBJ1-2; maybe TRBD1 (6 bases). Germline CDR1 is LGHDT and CDR2 is YNNKEL (reference sequence). The CDR3 consists of 14 residues. V was cut by 1 base and J by 4 bases, with 10 bases left in between. The chain's CDR3 is CASSQGGQPYGYTF. Written as DNA, the CDR3 is TGTGCCAGCAGCCAAGGGGGACAACCCTATGGCTACACCTTC.

This clonotype was counted only a few times. The V call is TRBV5-6, the J call TRBJ1-6, with D perhaps matching TRBD1 (6 bases). Germline V gene data show CDR1 as SGHDT and CDR2 as YYEEEE. The V and J ends lost 0 bases and 5 bases respectively, with 12 bases between them. CDR3 length: 16 amino acids. DNA of the CDR3: TGTGCCAGCAGCTTGGGGACAGCGCAGAATAATTCACCCCTCCACTTT. It translates to CASSLGTAQNNSPLHF.

The chain is built from TRBV3-1 and TRBJ2-6, with 7 bases that match TRBD1. V was clipped by 1 base and J by 12 bases; unmatched bases: 12. The germline V gene has CDR1 LGHDT and CDR2 YNNKEL (reference sequence). The CDR3 runs to 16 residues. In DNA form, the CDR3 reads TGTGCCAGCAGCCAAGCCTCCGTTAGACAGGGAACCGTCCTGACTTTC. Protein product: CASSQASVRQGTVLTF.

The chain links TRBV28 to TRBJ1-1; D ambiguous. Germline assignment: CDR1 MDHEN and CDR2 SYDVKM. Trimming stripped 6 bases from V and 10 bases from J, with 15 bases between. The CDR3 extends over 12 amino acids. The CDR3 DNA sequence: TGTGCCAGCAGCCTTGGGGTGTTTGGAGCTTTCTTT. This gives the protein CASSLGVFGAFF.

The chain uses TRBV2 and TRBJ2-5, with TRBD2 matching over 9 bases. The CDR3 is 14 residues long. Germline-derived CDR1 and CDR2 are SNHLY and FYNNEI. With 8 bases clipped from V and 1 base from J, the junction kept 5 bases outside the gene matches. CDR3 in DNA: TGTGCCAGCCGAAGACTAGCGGTCCAAGAGACCCAGTACTTC. Translating it yields CASRRLAVQETQYF.

The chain joins TRBV5-1 to TRBJ2-7, with D perhaps matching TRBD1 (7 bases). The germline CDR1 and CDR2 sequences are SGHRS and YFSETQ. CDR3 length: 16 residues. Trimming removed 3 bases from V and 6 bases from J, with 22 bases in between. CDR3 residues: CASSSDRALRSGEQYF. Written as DNA, the CDR3 is TGCGCCAGCAGCTCAGACAGGGCCCTCCGTAGCGGCGAGCAGTACTTC. Complete variable domain (other parts from reference TRBV5-1 and TRBJ2-7): KAGVTQTPRYLIKTRGQQVTLSCSPISGHRSVSWYQQTPGQGLQFLFEYFSETQRNKGNFPGRFSGRQFSNSRSEMNVSTLELGDSALYLCASSSDRALRSGEQYFGPGTRLTVT.

This clonotype was seen a handful of times. The V and J genes are TRBV12-3 or TRBV12-4 and TRBJ2-7, with unresolved D. Trimming took 7 bases from V and 1 from J, leaving 17 bases between them. This CDR3 spans 15 amino acids. Here the CDR3 reads CASTHFTSVSYEQYF. The DNA of the CDR3 is TGTGCCAGCACCCATTTCACGTCGGTTTCCTACGAGCAGTACTTC.

Only a few counts were recorded for this clonotype. The rearrangement links TRBV5-1 to TRBJ2-5; 13 bases are shared with TRBD2. Germline trimming cut 3 bases from V and 0 bases from J; bases unmatched to any gene: 8. Germline V gene data show CDR1 as SGHRS and CDR2 as YFSETQ. The CDR3 consists of 18 residues. Here the CDR3 DNA reads TGCGCCAGCAGCTCTAGGACTAGCGGGGGCCCGTACCAAGAGACCCAGTACTTC. It translates to CASSSRTSGGPYQETQYF.

This clonotype has at least ten counts. The genes are TRBV12-3 or TRBV12-4 and TRBJ1-1, with 8 positions matching TRBD1. The CDR3 spans 14 residues. Trimming at V came to 5 bases and at J to 6 bases, leaving 8 bases not matched to a gene. The CDR3 DNA reads TGTGCCAGCAGTCCCGACAGGGGCGTTCCTGAAGCTTTCTTT. Translation: CASSPDRGVPEAFF.

This clonotype was seen more than once but under ten times. For the CDR3, the DNA is TGCGCCAGCAGCCAGAACAGGGAAGCCTTCGGGGGCGGGGAGCTGTTTTTT. Its protein product is CASSQNREAFGGGELFF. The chain has TRBV4-1 and TRBJ2-2; D might be TRBD1 or TRBD2, each matching 6 bases. Trimming removed 3 bases at V and 7 bases at J, with 21 bases between. CDR3 size: 17 residues. From germline, CDR1 is MGHRA and CDR2 YSYEKL.

This chain uses TRBV10-3 with TRBJ2-1, with D perhaps TRBD2 (6 bases). Trimming left V 4 bases short and J 5 bases short, with 9 bases between. Germline CDR1 and CDR2: ENHRY and SYGVKD. This CDR3 is 13 amino acids long. CDR3 sequence (DNA): TGTGCCATCAGTGTTAGGGAGGACAATGAGCAGTTCTTC. As protein: CAISVREDNEQFF.

This chain uses TRBV18 with TRBJ2-5; 11 bases map to TRBD1. This CDR3 has 17 amino acids. The ends lost 2 bases at V and 0 bases at J; junction bases unmatched: 5. Germline V gene data show CDR1 as KGHSH and CDR2 as LQKENI. This chain's CDR3 is CASSPGQGAYYQETQYF. In DNA, the CDR3 is TGTGCCAGCTCACCAGGACAGGGGGCTTACTACCAAGAGACCCAGTACTTC.

V gene TRBV6-6 combines with J gene TRBJ1-6; D gene unclear. Germline lookup yields CDR1 MNHNY and CDR2 SVGAGI (reference sequence). The ends were cut back, 2 bases at V and 4 bases at J, with 3 bases in the middle. The length of the CDR3 is 13 residues. CDR3 sequence: CASSYQYNSPLHF. The CDR3 nucleotides are TGTGCCAGCAGTTACCAATATAATTCACCCCTCCACTTT.

A few counts support this clonotype. The chain links TRBV5-1 to TRBJ1-6; no clear D gene. The germline V gene has CDR1 SGHRS and CDR2 YFSETQ. The length of the CDR3 is 14 residues. Trimming took off 0 bases at V and 4 bases at J, with 5 bases between the two ends. CDR3 loop: CASSLAPYNSPLHF. Written as DNA, the CDR3 is TGCGCCAGCAGCTTGGCCCCGTATAATTCACCCCTCCACTTT.

V gene TRBV3-1 combines with J gene TRBJ2-7; D not certain. Germline CDR1 LGHDT, CDR2 YNNKEL (reference sequence). This CDR3 comprises 13 residues. Trimming pared 1 base from V and 4 bases from J, leaving 8 bases between. CDR3 amino acids: CASSQGWDYEQYV. CDR3 coding DNA: TGTGCCAGCAGCCAAGGTTGGGATTACGAGCAGTACGTC.

Only a few counts were recorded for this clonotype. V and J are TRBV7-9 and TRBJ2-2; TRBD2 matches 12 bases. The V gene's germline CDR1 is SEHNR and CDR2 FQNEAQ (reference sequence). Unmatched junction bases numbered 9, after V lost 5 bases and J lost 5 bases. This CDR3 has 17 residues. The CDR3 loop reads CASSALTSGRVTGELFF. CDR3 nucleotide sequence: TGTGCCAGCAGCGCTCTGACTAGCGGGAGAGTTACCGGGGAGCTGTTTTTT. The full variable domain, rest sourced from reference TRBV7-9 and TRBJ2-2, is DTGVSQNPRHKITKRGQNVTFRCDPISEHNRLYWYRQTLGQGPEFLTYFQNEAQLEKSRLLSDRFSAERPKGSFSTLEIQRTEQGDSAMYLCASSALTSGRVTGELFFGEGSRLTVL.

The rearrangement uses TRBV5-1 and TRBJ2-2; TRBD1 is a possible D gene (6 bases). Germline loops: CDR1 SGHRS, CDR2 YFSETQ. Trimming pared 2 bases from V and 4 bases from J, leaving 9 bases between. This CDR3 spans 14 amino acids. DNA of the CDR3: TGCGCCAGCAGCTTCCAACAGGGCACCGGGGAGCTGTTTTTT. It encodes CASSFQQGTGELFF.

This clonotype was detected a few times. The CDR3 DNA reads as TGCGCCAGCAGCACGACAGCGGGAGTCCCAGATACGCAGTATTTT. This codes for CASSTTAGVPDTQYF. The J gene is TRBJ2-3, the V gene TRBV5-1, with 8 nucleotides matching TRBD2. The CDR3 contains 15 residues. V lost 4 bases, J lost 4 bases, and 8 bases stayed unmatched. CDR1 is SGHRS and CDR2 is YFSETQ in the germline V gene. Together with reference TRBV5-1 and TRBJ2-3, the CDR3 gives the full variable domain: KAGVTQTPRYLIKTRGQQVTLSCSPISGHRSVSWYQQTPGQGLQFLFEYFSETQRNKGNFPGRFSGRQFSNSRSEMNVSTLELGDSALYLCASSTTAGVPDTQYFGPGTRLTVL.